The source of this T cell receptor beta chain is a study of graft-versus-host responses after intestinal transplantation. Findings and limits, study-wide: Circulating GvH clone levels at their peak were associated with HvG declines (early post-transplant).

Germline assignment: CDR1 SNHLY and CDR2 FYNNEI. The CDR3 is 13 amino acids. The V end was cut by 5 bases, the J end by 0 bases, with 7 bases between. Intraepithelial plus lamina propria lymphocytes were released by processing graft tissue. On this clone: No antigen is known for it.

Profiling relied on immunoSEQ multiplex PCR, and the TCRdb table lists in-frame clones only, not all of them. In the table there are about 15,000 clones, 70% of which are singletons. The sequence came from a human patient who received an intestinal transplant, so some T cells may come from the graft donor. Source: ileum tissue, taken approximately 780 days after intestinal transplantation. The chain employs TRBV2 and TRBJ1-1; D not resolved. CDR3 sequence (DNA): TGTGCCAGCAGTACAGACATGAACACTGAAGCTTTCTTT. This translates into CASSTDMNTEAFF.